This T cell receptor beta chain was sequenced in a study of T cells in Graves' hyperthyroidism and ophthalmopathy. Regarding the study as a whole: Ophthalmopathy, as predicted by the model, came a median about seven months after the prediction.

An absence of ophthalmopathy progression within 18 months meant stable Graves' hyperthyroidism. In this sample, this clonotype turned up a few times. Its target is unknown. Amplification yielded TCR beta CDR3 regions, with RNA transcripts as the source. Initially, a first-round RT-PCR of the TCR CDR3 employed the HTBI primer set. MiXCR, run by TCRdb on the multiplex PCR reads, gives a single entry per CDR3 protein. The repertoire holds under 700,000 distinct CDR3 sequences, with over 15% as singletons. The CDR3 runs 15 residues. V lost 0 bases and J lost 7, with 16 bases in between. Germline loops: CDR1 GTSNPN, CDR2 SVGIG (reference sequence).

Sequenced input: blood. V gene TRBV30 combines with J gene TRBJ2-1; D remains ambiguous. The clonotype originates from a woman aged 18-29 years with Graves' hyperthyroidism. The CDR3 coding sequence is TGTGCCTGGAGTGTAGACCCAGCGCAGACAAATGAGCAGTTCTTC. This gives the protein CAWSVDPAQTNEQFF. The entire variable domain, with the rest obtained from reference TRBV30 and TRBJ2-1, is as follows: SQTIHQWPATLVQPVGSPLSLECTVEGTSNPNLYWYRQAAGRGLQLLFYSVGIGQISSEVPQNLSASRPQDRQFILSSKKLLLSDSGFYLCAWSVDPAQTNEQFFGPGTRLTVL.